These 10 T cell receptor beta chains were all obtained from the same sample, sequenced in a study of cytomegalovirus exposure and HLA in healthy donors (dated by TCRdb to the late 2010s). The library came from the immunoSEQ multiplex PCR assay. TCRdb obtained this table from immuneACCESS and retained in-frame rearrangements with V and J assigned. These tables miss some clones; where compared with another copy, unresolved V genes account for less than half of the shortfall, and the remainder is unexplained. The sample table lists 82,000 or so clones, 85% to 95% of them with a count of one. About 0.61% of the sample rests with the top ten. Input material: PBMCs. All receptors derive from a man aged 18 to 29 in good health and CMV-seronegative.

The rearrangement links TRBV30 to TRBJ2-3; D is possibly TRBD2 (5 bases). The CDR3 has 14 amino acids. Per germline, CDR1 GTSNPN and CDR2 SVGIG (reference sequence). V shed 5 bases and J shed 1 base, with 13 bases lying between them. CDR3 DNA: TGTGCCTGGTCCCGGGGTACGGGCACAGATACGCAGTATTTT. This translates into CAWSRGTGTDTQYF.

This clone was seen only a few times. This rearrangement joins TRBV18 to TRBJ2-7, with D perhaps TRBD1 (6 bases). CDR3 size: 13 residues. Germline lookup yields CDR1 KGHSH and CDR2 LQKENI. Trimming shortened V by 6 bases and J by 5 bases, and 14 bases separated the two germline ends. The CDR3 here is CASSRSGADEQYF. DNA for the CDR3: TGTGCCAGCTCCCGCTCAGGGGCGGACGAGCAGTACTTC.

This clone was seen once. This rearrangement joins TRBV4-2 to TRBJ2-1; TRBD2 matches 13 bases. J gave up 7 bases and V 0 bases, and 3 bases lay outside the gene matches. Per germline, CDR1 LGHNA and CDR2 YNFKEQ. The CDR3 extends over 16 amino acids. The CDR3 region is CASSQDRTSGSNEQFF. In DNA, the CDR3 is TGTGCCAGCAGCCAAGATCGGACTAGCGGGAGTAATGAGCAGTTCTTC.

The rearrangement uses TRBV9 and TRBJ2-3; TRBD2 is a possible D gene (5 bases). The CDR3 extends over 15 amino acids. Germline assignment: CDR1 SGDLS and CDR2 YYNGEE. Trimming removed 4 bases at V and 4 bases at J, with 16 bases between. CDR3 sequence: CASSIETRSADTQYF. DNA of the CDR3: TGTGCCAGCAGCATAGAGACCCGTAGCGCAGATACGCAGTATTTT.

The chain employs TRBV7-9 and TRBJ2-5, with D possibly matching TRBD2 (6 bases). The V gene's germline CDR1 is SEHNR and CDR2 FQNEAQ (reference sequence). The CDR3 spans 12 residues. The V gene lost 5 bases and the J gene lost 14 bases, with 18 bases spanning the gap. The chain's CDR3 is CASSPLRGLTYF. CDR3 coding DNA: TGTGCCAGCAGCCCTCTCCGGGGACTCACATACTTC.

This chain connects TRBV5-6 to TRBJ2-5; no clear D. Germline V gene sequence: CDR1 SGHDT, CDR2 YYEEEE. Trimming pared 0 bases from V and 5 bases from J, leaving 11 bases between. CDR3 size: 14 residues. The CDR3 DNA follows: TGTGCCAGCAGCTTGGTTGGAGCCTGGGAGACCCAGTACTTC. Its protein product is CASSLVGAWETQYF.

J is TRBJ2-5 and V is TRBV5-1; a possible D gene is TRBD2 (6 bases). V was pared by 3 bases and J by 5 bases, with 14 bases between. Looked up from germline, CDR1 is SGHRS and CDR2 is YFSETQ. The CDR3 totals 14 residues. CDR3 sequence: CASSSGGNGETQYF. The CDR3 bases are TGCGCCAGCAGCTCTGGGGGGAACGGGGAGACCCAGTACTTC.

The genes are TRBV16 and TRBJ2-7, with D unclear. V lost 2 bases, J lost 3 bases, and 8 bases lay in between. The CDR3 runs 13 residues. Germline values: CDR1 KGHSY, CDR2 FQNENV. The CDR3 DNA is TGTGCCAGCAGCCAAGGCGGAGTCTACGAGCAGTACTTC. This translates into CASSQGGVYEQYF.

V usage is TRBV5-1 and J usage is TRBJ1-2; no definite D call. V shed 6 bases and J shed 0 bases, with 12 bases lying between them. This CDR3 contains 14 residues. Looked up from germline, CDR1 is SGHRS and CDR2 is YFSETQ. The CDR3 protein is CASKVAAANYGYTF. Written as DNA, the CDR3 is TGCGCCAGCAAGGTGGCCGCGGCTAACTATGGCTACACCTTC.

The V call is TRBV4-2, the J call TRBJ1-4; 11 nucleotides align to TRBD1. This CDR3 has 18 amino acids. V shed 3 bases and J 5 bases; nucleotides not matched to a gene: 11. In germline, CDR1 is LGHNA, CDR2 YNFKEQ. The CDR3 region has the DNA TGTGCCAGCAGCCAGGCCCGGGACAGGGGGGCCTTCAATGAAAAACTGTTTTTT. Translating it yields CASSQARDRGAFNEKLFF.